This T cell receptor (beta chain) was found in a study of regulatory T cells in long-lasting Graves disease. Whole-study findings and limits: Accuracy was possibly reduced by small sample size. It was peripheral blood alone, not thyroid tissue, that was studied. Relative to newly diagnosed Graves' patients, persistent ones had lower TCR diversity. The number of shared public clonotypes was higher in persistent patients (approximately 3,000) than new patients (966).

V lost 4 bases, J lost 8 bases, and 12 bases lay in between. The CDR3 consists of 13 residues. Germline CDR1 SGHKS, CDR2 YYEKEE (reference sequence). Construction of the TCR beta libraries employed iRepertoire HTBI primers in conjunction with Arm-PCR of CDR3 regions. In TCRdb, the multiplex PCR reads were re-called with MiXCR into one record per CDR3 protein. The data hold about 310,000 distinct CDR3 sequences, with 22% observed a single time. The sample's time point: persistent/refractory GD, antithyroid drugs over 5 years with positive TRAb. Researchers made the TCR library from RNA that was extracted from PBMCs. This clonotype has a count of ten or more. The antigen remains unidentified.

This clonotype was sampled from a female donor with Graves disease. This specimen was peripheral blood mononuclear cells (PBMCs), taken when the disease was refractory, from a patient treated with antithyroid drugs. This chain joins TRBV5-5 and TRBJ1-4; a weak D match, TRBD1 (5 bases). As DNA, the CDR3 is TGTGCCAGCAGCGTTCAGGGCGACGAAAAACTGTTTTTT. This translates into CASSVQGDEKLFF.